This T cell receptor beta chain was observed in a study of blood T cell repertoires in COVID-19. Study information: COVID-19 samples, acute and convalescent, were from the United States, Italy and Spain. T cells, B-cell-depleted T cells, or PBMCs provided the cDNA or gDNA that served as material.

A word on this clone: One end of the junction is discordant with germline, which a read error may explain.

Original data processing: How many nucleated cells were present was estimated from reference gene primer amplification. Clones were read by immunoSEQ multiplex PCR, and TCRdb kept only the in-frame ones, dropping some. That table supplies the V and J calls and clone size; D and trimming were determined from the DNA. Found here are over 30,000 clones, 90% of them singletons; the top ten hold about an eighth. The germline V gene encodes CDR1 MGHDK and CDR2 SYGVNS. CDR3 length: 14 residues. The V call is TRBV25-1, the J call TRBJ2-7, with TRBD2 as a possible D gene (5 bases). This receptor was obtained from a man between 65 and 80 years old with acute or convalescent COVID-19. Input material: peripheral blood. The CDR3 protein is CTSERSGFNGEQYF. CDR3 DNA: TGTACCAGCGAGCGGAGTGGCTTTAACGGCGAGCAGTACTTC.